The present T cell receptor (beta chain) was sequenced within a study of blood T cell repertoires in COVID-19. Study context: Sites across the United States, Italy and Spain contributed samples from acute and convalescent COVID-19. T cells, B-cell-depleted T cells, or PBMCs provided the cDNA or gDNA that served as material.

This clone was picked up one time. Germline lookup yields CDR1 LNHDA and CDR2 SQIVND (reference sequence). Unmatched junction bases numbered 24, after V lost 7 bases and J lost 2 bases. This CDR3 spans 20 amino acids. Methods used by the authors: Quantification of nucleated cells was approximated via reference gene primer amplification. TCRdb's copy holds only in-frame clones and misses some; the assay was immunoSEQ multiplex PCR. D and trimming come from the DNA, and the V and J calls and clone size come from that table. The sample yields 200,000 or so clones, around 80% seen once. This clonotype was sampled from a human donor in a cohort sampled during active COVID-19. The chain uses TRBV19 and TRBJ2-7; 9 nucleotides agree with TRBD1. Sequencing was carried out using peripheral blood. As DNA, the CDR3 is TGTGCCAGTACGAGGTATCCCCCCGGGACAGGGACAGGACGAGCCTACGAGCAGTACTTC. It is translated as CASTRYPPGTGTGRAYEQYF. The full variable domain, with the rest looked up from reference TRBV19 and TRBJ2-7, is DGGITQSPKYLFRKEGQNVTLSCEQNLNHDAMYWYRQDPGQGLRLIYYSQIVNDFQKGDIAEGYSVSREKKESFPLTVTSAQKNPTAFYLCASTRYPPGTGTGRAYEQYFGPGTRLTVT.